This T cell receptor (beta chain) came from a study of cytomegalovirus exposure and HLA in healthy donors. The CDR3 spans 19 residues. CDR1 is SGHTA and CDR2 is FQGNSA in the germline V gene. The PCR was carried out with 60 Vbeta primers and 13 Jbeta primers. Some clones are missing from TCRdb's copy, which holds only in-frame ones; the method was immunoSEQ multiplex PCR. The sample lists about 220,000 clones, 75% to 80% occurring once. For this clone: No antigen is known for it.

Study observations and caveats: Later, an analysis found that common viral pathogens appeared to be linked with several of the most significant clusters.

This receptor was identified in a male donor in good health and CMV-seronegative. The chain links TRBV7-2 to TRBJ2-5; 10 nucleotides match TRBD2. TRBJ2-7 explains the end of the DNA better; the J call may be wrong. Sample: PBMCs. The CDR3 DNA reads TGTGCCAGCAGCTTAGAAGCTAGCGGGGGTTATACATTCTCCTACGAGCAGTACTTC. Its translation: CASSLEASGGYTFSYEQYF.